The 28 T cell receptor beta chains in this list originate from one sample, sequenced in a study of cytomegalovirus exposure and HLA in healthy donors. The PCR employed 60 Vbeta primers together with 13 Jbeta primers. The repertoire was sequenced with immunoSEQ multiplex PCR; TCRdb's copy has only in-frame clones and lacks some. The repertoire holds 120,000 or so clones, roughly 9% seen once, with approximately 6.4% in the top ten. What was sequenced was PBMCs. These receptors all stem from a woman aged 40 to 50 in good health and CMV-seropositive.

This clone was counted between two and nine times. This sequence joins TRBV18 and TRBJ2-7; tentative D call: TRBD1 (5 bases). The germline V and J ends were trimmed by 2 bases and 9 bases, with 14 bases remaining between them. The germline CDR1 and CDR2 sequences are KGHSH and LQKENI. CDR3 size: 13 residues. CDR3: CASSPVEDTLQYF. CDR3 nucleotide sequence: TGTGCCAGCTCACCAGTAGAGGACACCTTGCAGTACTTC.

CDR3 amino acids: CASALQGNYGYTF. For the CDR3, the DNA is TGCGCCAGCGCCCTCCAGGGGAACTATGGCTACACCTTC. The V call is TRBV5-1, the J call TRBJ1-2; a possible D gene is TRBD1 (6 bases). This CDR3 spans 13 amino acids. Trimming removed 7 bases from V and 2 bases from J, with 12 bases in between. CDR1 and CDR2 from the germline V gene are SGHRS and YFSETQ.

The chain employs TRBV28 and TRBJ1-5, with 11 bases that match TRBD1. V lost 5 bases and J lost 6; bases outside the gene matches: 3. This CDR3 region has 14 residues. Germline V gene lookup returns CDR1 MDHEN and CDR2 SYDVKM. CDR3: CASSRTGGGQPQHF. The CDR3 region has the DNA TGTGCCAGCAGTCGGACAGGGGGCGGTCAGCCCCAGCATTTT.

The chain recombines TRBV6-5 with TRBJ1-4, with a tentative D call TRBD1 (6 bases). The V end was cut by 4 bases, the J end by 7 bases, with 13 bases between. The CDR3 spans 14 residues. Germline V lookup: CDR1 MNHEY, CDR2 SVGAGI. In DNA, the CDR3 is TGTGCCAGCAGTTCCGGGACATATAGTGAAAAACTGTTTTTT. Translation gives CASSSGTYSEKLFF.

The genes are TRBV10-3 and TRBJ2-1; 7 bases align to TRBD1. Germline-derived CDR1 and CDR2 are ENHRY and SYGVKD. J gave up 4 bases and V 3 bases, and 9 bases lay outside the gene matches. The CDR3 is 16 residues long. The CDR3 loop reads CAISDRTRGPYNEQFF. The CDR3 nucleotides read TGTGCCATCAGTGATCGAACGAGGGGGCCTTACAATGAGCAGTTCTTC.

V gene TRBV14 combines with J gene TRBJ2-3; the match to TRBD1 covers 9 bases. Germline assignment: CDR1 SGHDN and CDR2 FVKESK. This CDR3 contains 20 residues. The trim removed 2 bases at V and 0 bases at J, leaving 15 bases unmatched. In nucleotides, the CDR3 is TGTGCCAGCAGCCAATTACGGGGACAGGGAAGCCCCTTCAGCACAGATACGCAGTATTTT. Its translation is CASSQLRGQGSPFSTDTQYF.

The sample holds a few counts of this clone. V and J are TRBV18 and TRBJ1-1; D perhaps matches TRBD1 (6 bases). In germline, CDR1 is KGHSH, CDR2 LQKENI. The V end lost 3 bases, the J end lost 1 base, and 9 bases lay between the germline ends. The CDR3 is made up of 14 amino acids. CDR3 amino acids: CASSPGHQNTEAFF. For the CDR3, the DNA is TGTGCCAGCTCACCGGGACACCAGAACACTGAAGCTTTCTTT.

The V and J genes are TRBV6-1 and TRBJ2-7; tentative D call: TRBD1 (5 bases). Germline loops: CDR1 MNHNS, CDR2 SASEGT. Trimming took 3 bases from V and 5 from J, leaving 14 bases between them. The CDR3 is 14 residues long. The CDR3 here is CASSEAGNFHEQYF. DNA of the CDR3: TGTGCCAGCAGTGAGGCAGGGAATTTCCACGAGCAGTACTTC.

This clone was found a few times. The rearrangement links TRBV10-1 to TRBJ1-1; D call uncertain. The CDR3 consists of 12 residues. V dropped 6 bases and J dropped 2 bases, with 7 bases sitting between them. CDR1 is WNHNN and CDR2 is SYGVQD in the germline V gene (reference sequence). CDR3 sequence: CASSQVNTEAFF. The DNA for the CDR3 is TGCGCCAGCAGCCAGGTAAACACTGAAGCTTTCTTT.

The gene calls are TRBV7-2 and TRBJ1-2, with 8 nucleotides matching TRBD1. The CDR3 runs 14 residues. J gave up 3 bases and V 6 bases, and 6 bases lay outside the gene matches. The germline gives CDR1 SGHTA, CDR2 FQGNSA. This chain's CDR3 is CASRSGQGDYGYTF. The CDR3 DNA reads TGTGCCAGCAGATCAGGACAGGGCGACTATGGCTACACCTTC.

This sequence joins TRBV7-8 and TRBJ1-4; TRBD1 might be the D (6 bases). This CDR3 comprises 14 residues. The ends were cut back, 2 bases at V and 5 bases at J, with 9 bases in the middle. Germline V lookup: CDR1 SGHVS, CDR2 FQNEAQ. CDR3 nucleotide sequence: TGTGCCAGCAGCTTAACAGGGACGAATGAAAAACTGTTTTTT. Residues: CASSLTGTNEKLFF.

The V gene is TRBV5-1, the J gene TRBJ2-5; no clear D gene. Germline V gene sequence: CDR1 SGHRS, CDR2 YFSETQ. The CDR3 covers 12 residues. The ends were cut back, 4 bases at V and 5 bases at J, with 9 bases in the middle. CDR3 in amino acids: CASSVDEETQYF. The DNA for the CDR3 is TGCGCCAGCAGCGTAGATGAGGAGACCCAGTACTTC. The whole variable domain, filled in from reference TRBV5-1 and TRBJ2-5, reads KAGVTQTPRYLIKTRGQQVTLSCSPISGHRSVSWYQQTPGQGLQFLFEYFSETQRNKGNFPGRFSGRQFSNSRSEMNVSTLELGDSALYLCASSVDEETQYFGPGTRLLVL.

This clone has just a few counts. V and J are TRBV6-1 and TRBJ2-3; the D gene is possibly TRBD1 (6 bases). Between the trimmed V and J ends, which lost 0 bases and 3 bases, there was a span of 16 bases. Germline V gene sequence: CDR1 MNHNS, CDR2 SASEGT. This CDR3 spans 17 amino acids. DNA of the CDR3: TGTGCCAGCAGTGAAGCGCTCAGGGGCCGCCAAACAGATACGCAGTATTTT. Translation gives CASSEALRGRQTDTQYF.

In this sample, this clone turned up a few times. V and J are TRBV7-2 and TRBJ2-2, with TRBD2 matching over 7 bases. CDR3 length equals 16 residues. Germline values: CDR1 SGHTA, CDR2 FQGNSA. J lost 3 bases, V lost 4 bases, and 8 bases had no gene match. The CDR3 DNA is TGTGCCAGCAGCTCTACTAGCGCTGTTGACACCGGGGAGCTGTTTTTT. Protein sequence: CASSSTSAVDTGELFF.

This clone was detected a few times. The chain employs TRBV6-4 and TRBJ2-1; 8 bases agree with TRBD1. V dropped 6 bases and J dropped 4; count of bases not matched to a gene: 5. CDR3 length equals 14 residues. Germline V gives CDR1 MRHNA, CDR2 SNTAGT. The CDR3 nucleotides are TGTGCCAGCAGCCCGGGACAGGAGTACAATGAGCAGTTCTTC. Its translation is CASSPGQEYNEQFF.

This clone was detected only a few times. The chain employs TRBV19 and TRBJ1-4, with 10 bases that match TRBD1. The CDR3 runs 14 residues. The J segment lost 11 bases and the V segment lost 1 base, leaving 4 bases of the junction unmatched. Germline CDR1 LNHDA, CDR2 SQIVND (reference sequence). The CDR3 loop is CASSIGQGAKKLFF. The CDR3 bases are TGTGCCAGTAGTATAGGACAGGGGGCTAAGAAACTGTTTTTT. Based on the CDR3 plus reference TRBV19 and TRBJ1-4, the full variable domain is DGGITQSPKYLFRKEGQNVTLSCEQNLNHDAMYWYRQDPGQGLRLIYYSQIVNDFQKGDIAEGYSVSREKKESFPLTVTSAQKNPTAFYLCASSIGQGAKKLFFGSGTQLSVL.

The chain links TRBV6-1 to TRBJ1-3; tentatively, D is TRBD1 (6 bases). CDR3 length equals 14 residues. Germline CDR1 MNHNS, CDR2 SASEGT. Trimming cost V 7 bases and J 2 bases, with 12 bases left between them. CDR3 in amino acids: CASTRGAPGNTIYF. The DNA of the CDR3 is TGTGCCAGCACCCGGGGGGCCCCTGGAAACACCATATATTTT.

This clone was seen more than once but under ten times. This chain connects TRBV25-1 to TRBJ2-1; 9 bases fit TRBD2. V was pared by 3 bases and J by 9 bases, with 15 bases of the junction left unmatched. The CDR3 contains 17 residues. Germline V CDR1 and CDR2: MGHDK, SYGVNS. The CDR3 DNA is TGTGCCAGCAGTGAGGTCCTAGCGGGGCCCCTTGGTGGTGAGCAGTTCTTC. Amino acids: CASSEVLAGPLGGEQFF. Complete variable domain (other parts from reference TRBV25-1 and TRBJ2-1): EADIYQTPRYLVIGTGKKITLECSQTMGHDKMYWYQQDPGMELHLIHYSYGVNSTEKGDLSSESTVSRIRTEHFPLTLESARPSHTSQYLCASSEVLAGPLGGEQFFGPGTRLTVL.

J is TRBJ2-1 and V is TRBV30; 16 nucleotides align to TRBD2. The germline V gene encodes CDR1 GTSNPN and CDR2 SVGIG (reference sequence). V lost 3 bases and J lost 6; bases outside the gene matches: 11. This CDR3 is built from 18 residues. CDR3: CAWRKGTSGGAYSNEQFF. CDR3 nucleotide sequence: TGTGCCTGGAGAAAAGGGACTAGCGGGGGGGCATATAGCAATGAGCAGTTCTTC.

There are a few counts of this clone. The chain uses TRBV5-1 and TRBJ2-2, with 8 bases aligning to TRBD1. With 8 bases clipped from V and 3 bases from J, the junction kept 3 bases outside the gene matches. Germline assignment: CDR1 SGHRS and CDR2 YFSETQ. The CDR3 runs 13 residues. The CDR3 region is CASQGAYTGELFF. The CDR3 DNA reads as TGCGCCAGTCAGGGGGCTTACACCGGGGAGCTGTTTTTT.

This clone turned up a few times. The chain combines TRBV19 with TRBJ1-5; 8 bases map to TRBD1. CDR1 and CDR2 (germline): LNHDA, SQIVND (reference sequence). CDR3 size: 15 residues. Unmatched junction bases numbered 9, after V lost 6 bases and J lost 5 bases. CDR3 residues: CASSQIPGGHQPQHF. In DNA form, the CDR3 reads TGTGCCAGTAGCCAGATCCCAGGGGGCCATCAGCCCCAGCATTTT.

This clone was picked up a small number of times. The V and J genes are TRBV18 and TRBJ2-4; 8 nucleotides agree with TRBD1. The CDR3 contains 13 residues. From germline, CDR1 is KGHSH and CDR2 LQKENI. Trimming removed 3 bases from V and 6 bases from J; junction bases left unmatched: 1. CDR3 in amino acids: CASSPGTGNIQYF. In nucleotides, the CDR3 is TGTGCCAGCTCACCCGGGACAGGAAACATTCAGTACTTC. Based on the CDR3 plus reference TRBV18 and TRBJ2-4, the full variable domain is NAGVMQNPRHLVRRRGQEARLRCSPMKGHSHVYWYRQLPEEGLKFMVYLQKENIIDESGMPKERFSAEFPKEGPSILRIQQVVRGDSAAYFCASSPGTGNIQYFGAGTRLSVL.

This clone showed up just a few times. The chain is built from TRBV19 and TRBJ2-5; 7 positions match TRBD2. Germline values: CDR1 LNHDA, CDR2 SQIVND (reference sequence). V was pared by 6 bases and J by 5 bases, with 6 bases of the junction left unmatched. The CDR3 runs 13 residues. CDR3 sequence reads: CASRGAGWETQYF. DNA of the CDR3: TGTGCCAGTAGGGGAGCGGGGTGGGAGACCCAGTACTTC.

In the case of this clone: Other nucleotide sequences in the sample specify the same CDR3. The chain has TRBV6-1 and TRBJ1-1; a weak D match, TRBD1 (6 bases). V lost 4 bases to trimming and J lost 0 bases, with 6 bases between them. CDR3 length: 13 residues. The germline gives CDR1 MNHNS, CDR2 SASEGT. DNA for the CDR3: TGTGCCAGCAGTGGGACAGTGAACACTGAAGCTTTCTTT. Translating it yields CASSGTVNTEAFF.

This CDR3 reads CASSYSGQGVTEAFF. The CDR3 nucleotides read TGTGCCAGCAGTTATTCGGGACAGGGAGTCACTGAAGCTTTCTTT. The rearrangement uses TRBV6-6 and TRBJ1-1, with TRBD1 matching over 9 bases. V dropped 3 bases and J dropped 4; count of bases not matched to a gene: 6. This CDR3 spans 15 amino acids. Germline CDR1 reads MNHNY; CDR2 reads SVGAGI (reference sequence).

The chain has TRBV7-8 and TRBJ2-1, with TRBD1 identical over 9 bases. After removal of 6 bases from V and 0 bases from J, the junction contained 3 bases not matched to a gene. CDR1 is SGHVS and CDR2 is FQNEAQ in the germline V gene. The CDR3 runs to 15 residues. The CDR3, as DNA: TGTGCCAGCAGTAAGGACAGGGGCTCCTACAATGAGCAGTTCTTC. Translating gives CASSKDRGSYNEQFF.

In its sample, this clone was seen a few times. The J gene is TRBJ2-7, the V gene TRBV9; TRBD1 agrees at 7 bases. The germline CDR1 and CDR2 sequences are SGDLS and YYNGEE. Germline trimming cut 3 bases from V and 5 bases from J; bases unmatched to any gene: 8. There are 14 residues in the CDR3. The CDR3 loop reads CASSELMTGNEQYF. The CDR3 DNA reads as TGTGCCAGCAGCGAGCTGATGACAGGGAACGAGCAGTACTTC.

This clone appeared a few times. The chain is built from TRBV6-1 and TRBJ1-4; D perhaps matches TRBD1 (6 bases). Trimming left V 1 base short and J 7 bases short, with 13 bases between. CDR1 and CDR2 from the germline V gene are MNHNS and SASEGT. The CDR3 loop spans 15 amino acids. The CDR3 nucleotides read TGTGCCAGCAGTGAAGGGGGGGGCGCAGCTGAAAAACTGTTTTTT. This encodes CASSEGGGAAEKLFF.